Below are 13 T cell receptor beta chains sequenced from a single sample in a study of T cells after yellow fever vaccination (dated by TCRdb to between 2018 and 2020). Receptors were amplified or captured by 5' RACE. The instrument given in TCRdb is Illumina HiSeq 2500. The raw public data were reprocessed by TCRdb itself: fastp quality trimming at Q25, MiXCR clonotype calling, in-frame beta chains only. A single entry per CDR3 protein holds the most common genes and DNA from its merged rows. Recorded for this sample are 46,000 or so distinct CDR3 sequences; around 6.8% of them occurred a single time. Roughly 10% of the sample is taken by the ten largest. The treatment or condition label for this specimen denotes: live attenuated yellow fever vaccine strain. The sample was PBMCs, either bulk or a sorted T-cell subset (CD4+, CD8+, memory, or dextramer-sorted; not recorded which), taken 45 days after the yellow fever booster vaccination. The source of these receptors is a man aged 25 to 45 who received the YFV17D yellow fever vaccine.

The sample holds many counts of this clonotype. The chain is built from TRBV7-9 and TRBJ2-1; D is perhaps TRBD2 (5 bases). This CDR3 has 15 residues. V shed 7 bases and J shed 1 base, with 14 bases lying between them. Germline CDR1 is SEHNR and CDR2 is FQNEAQ (reference sequence). This CDR3 is CASTSRWESYNEQFF. The CDR3 DNA is TGTGCCAGCACCTCTCGGTGGGAGTCCTACAATGAGCAGTTCTTC.

This clonotype was observed a handful of times. The V and J genes are TRBV10-1 and TRBJ2-3; TRBD2 aligns across 7 bases. The CDR3 is 14 residues long. J was trimmed by 2 bases and V by 4 bases; bases with no gene match: 3. The germline gives CDR1 WNHNN, CDR2 SYGVQD (reference sequence). CDR3: CASSVTSATDTQYF. For the CDR3, the DNA is TGCGCCAGCAGTGTAACTAGCGCCACAGATACGCAGTATTTT.

This sequence joins TRBV19 and TRBJ1-5, with D hard to call. Germline CDR1 reads LNHDA; CDR2 reads SQIVND (reference sequence). Trimming took off 2 bases at V and 7 bases at J, with 12 bases between the two ends. The CDR3 length is 14 residues. The CDR3 is CASSISRIEQPQHF. Here the CDR3 DNA reads TGTGCCAGTAGTATAAGCAGGATTGAACAGCCCCAGCATTTT. Full variable domain (remainder filled in from reference TRBV19 and TRBJ1-5): DGGITQSPKYLFRKEGQNVTLSCEQNLNHDAMYWYRQDPGQGLRLIYYSQIVNDFQKGDIAEGYSVSREKKESFPLTVTSAQKNPTAFYLCASSISRIEQPQHFGDGTRLSIL.

With respect to this clonotype: A much larger clone is a single base away; this may be a read error. The chain couples TRBV7-8 to TRBJ2-1, with 8 bases lining up with TRBD2. Trimming removed 10 bases from V and 10 bases from J; junction bases left unmatched: 9. The length of the CDR3 is 12 residues. The germline V gene has CDR1 SGHVS and CDR2 FQNEAQ. CDR3 loop: CAISRTSGEQFF. The CDR3 bases are TGTGCCATCAGTCGTACTAGCGGCGAGCAGTTCTTC.

The table lists this clonotype with a few counts. The V gene is TRBV30, the J gene TRBJ2-5, with D maybe TRBD1 (5 bases). Trimming shortened V by 2 bases and J by 2 bases, and 9 bases separated the two germline ends. Germline CDR1 is GTSNPN and CDR2 is SVGIG (reference sequence). The CDR3 covers 13 residues. CDR3 sequence: CAWSRGKQETQYF. The CDR3 region has the DNA TGTGCCTGGAGTAGGGGCAAGCAAGAGACCCAGTACTTC.

This clonotype was observed many times. This chain links TRBV5-1 with TRBJ1-1, with D possibly matching TRBD1 (5 bases). Germline V gene data show CDR1 as SGHRS and CDR2 as YFSETQ. This CDR3 spans 16 amino acids. Trimming took off 2 bases at V and 5 bases at J, with 19 bases between the two ends. This CDR3 is CASSLQPQGTPTEAFF. CDR3 bases: TGCGCCAGCAGCTTACAACCCCAGGGTACTCCTACTGAAGCTTTCTTT.

The J gene is TRBJ2-5, the V gene TRBV5-4; D is possibly TRBD2 (5 bases). From germline, CDR1 is SGHNT and CDR2 YYREEE (reference sequence). The germline V and J ends were trimmed by 0 bases and 5 bases, with 14 bases remaining between them. The CDR3 loop spans 15 amino acids. The CDR3 region is CASSLGSSGKETQYF. The CDR3 DNA is TGTGCCAGCAGCTTGGGGTCCTCCGGGAAGGAGACCCAGTACTTC.

This clonotype was seen many times. The chain employs TRBV4-3 and TRBJ2-1; 8 nucleotides line up with TRBD1. Germline trimming cut 3 bases from V and 7 bases from J; bases unmatched to any gene: 17. The CDR3 sequence is 18 residues long. Germline V gene sequence: CDR1 LGHNA, CDR2 YSLEER. CDR3 in amino acids: CASSHSRRGQVTVNEQFF. The CDR3 DNA follows: TGCGCCAGCAGCCACTCCCGGAGGGGACAGGTAACGGTGAATGAGCAGTTCTTC.

This chain links TRBV5-1 with TRBJ2-6; 7 positions agree with TRBD1. Germline V CDR1 and CDR2: SGHRS, YFSETQ. The CDR3 covers 15 residues. The V segment lost 4 bases and the J segment 4 bases; nucleotides outside the gene matches: 5. This chain's CDR3 is CASSPGQTGANVLTF. The CDR3 region has the DNA TGCGCCAGCAGCCCGGGACAGACCGGGGCCAACGTCCTGACTTTC.

With regard to this clonotype: Given a much more abundant clone one base away, this may be a read error. The chain links TRBV12-3 or TRBV12-4 to TRBJ2-5; D is possibly TRBD1 (5 bases). CDR3 size: 11 residues. In nucleotides, the CDR3 is TGTGCCAGCAGCAACATTGGGGCCCACTACTTC. It yields the protein CASSNIGAHYF.

This clonotype came up a few times. This chain joins TRBV28 and TRBJ2-7; TRBD2 agrees at 7 bases. CDR1 and CDR2 from the germline V gene are MDHEN and SYDVKM. CDR3 length: 14 amino acids. With 3 bases clipped from V and 4 bases from J, the junction kept 6 bases outside the gene matches. The CDR3 is CASSFWRESYEQYF. CDR3 sequence (DNA): TGTGCCAGCAGTTTTTGGCGGGAGAGTTACGAGCAGTACTTC. Combining the CDR3 with reference TRBV28 and TRBJ2-7 gives the whole variable domain DVKVTQSSRYLVKRTGEKVFLECVQDMDHENMFWYRQDPGLGLRLIYFSYDVKMKEKGDIPEGYSVSREKKERFSLILESASTNQTSMYLCASSFWRESYEQYFGPGTRLTVT.

This clonotype has only a few counts. This chain connects TRBV6-1 to TRBJ2-5; D might be TRBD1 or TRBD2, each matching 7 bases. The CDR3 spans 16 residues. The V gene lost 5 bases and the J gene lost 5 bases, with 21 bases spanning the gap. CDR1 is MNHNS, CDR2 SASEGT, per germline. This chain's CDR3 is CASSRRGGGAEETQYF. The CDR3 DNA sequence: TGTGCCAGCAGTCGTCGGGGAGGGGGCGCGGAGGAGACCCAGTACTTC.

This clonotype was detected ten times or more. This sequence joins TRBV18 and TRBJ2-7; TRBD1 matches 7 bases. Per the germline V gene, CDR1 is KGHSH and CDR2 is LQKENI. The length of the CDR3 is 14 residues. V dropped 4 bases and J dropped 2; count of bases not matched to a gene: 5. The CDR3 DNA follows: TGTGCCAGCTCACACGGGACAGAAACCTACGAGCAGTACTTC. It yields the protein CASSHGTETYEQYF.